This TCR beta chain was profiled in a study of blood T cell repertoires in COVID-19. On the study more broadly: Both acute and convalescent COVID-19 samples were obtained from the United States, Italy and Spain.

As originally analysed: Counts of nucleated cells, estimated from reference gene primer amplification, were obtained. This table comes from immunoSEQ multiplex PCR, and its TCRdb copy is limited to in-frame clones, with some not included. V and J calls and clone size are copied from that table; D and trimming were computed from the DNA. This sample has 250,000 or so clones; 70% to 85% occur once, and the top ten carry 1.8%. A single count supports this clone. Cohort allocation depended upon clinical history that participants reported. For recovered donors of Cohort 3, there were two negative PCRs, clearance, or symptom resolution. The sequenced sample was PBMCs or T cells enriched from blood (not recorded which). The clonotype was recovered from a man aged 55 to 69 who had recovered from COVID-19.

This chain's CDR3 is CASSLGQGSSGANVLTF. The DNA of the CDR3 is TGTGCCAGTAGTCTAGGACAGGGGAGCTCTGGGGCCAACGTCCTGACTTTC. V usage is TRBV19 and J usage is TRBJ2-6, with 9 nucleotides matching TRBD1. With 5 bases clipped from V and 0 bases from J, the junction kept 5 bases outside the gene matches. The CDR3 spans 17 residues. In germline, CDR1 is LNHDA, CDR2 SQIVND (reference sequence).